This is a list of T cell receptor beta chains from one sample in a study of blood T cell repertoires in COVID-19. Sequencing used immunoSEQ multiplex PCR; TCRdb keeps in-frame clones, though not all of them. The sample shows some 200,000 clones, 82% of them seen only once. The sample consisted of peripheral blood. Every receptor here comes from a human donor with acute or convalescent COVID-19. The donor label of this sample is uncertain. Both conserved end residues are part of each CDR3. The D gene is left open where the match is weak. Only some rows state a clone size, as once, few, many or a class for expanded clones.

>TRBJ1-4|.|TRBV2|.
TGTGCCAGCAGTCCAGGAGGGTATAATGAAAAACTGTTTTTT
CASSPGGYNEKLFF
>TRBJ2-1|TRBD2|TRBV5-1|once
TGCGCCAGCAGCTTGTTAGGGACTAGCGGGAATGAGCAGTTCTTC
CASSLLGTSGNEQFF
>TRBJ1-1|.|TRBV3-1/TRBV3-2|.
TGTGCCAGCAGCCAAGAACCGGGCAGGGAGGGCACTGAAGCTTTCTTT
CASSQEPGREGTEAFF
>TRBJ1-2|TRBD1|TRBV6-5|.
TGTGCCAGCAGTTACGGGACAGGGGATGTCTATGGCTACACCTTC
CASSYGTGDVYGYTF
>TRBJ2-3|TRBD2|TRBV2|.
TGTGCCAGCAGGGGCCTAGGGTGGGAGGGCCGAGATACGCAGTATTTT
CASRGLGWEGRDTQYF
>TRBJ2-3|.|TRBV7-2|.
TGTGCCAGCAGCTCACTTCCCCGGAGCACAGATACGCAGTATTTT
CASSSLPRSTDTQYF
>TRBJ2-3|TRBD2|TRBV7-9|.
TGTGCCAGCAGCTTAGATATTCGGACTAGCGGGAGTGCAGATACGCAGTATTTT
CASSLDIRTSGSADTQYF
>TRBJ1-3|.|TRBV27|.
TGTGCCAGCAGTTTAAGAGGACTTCCCCCTGGAAACACCATATATTTT
CASSLRGLPPGNTIYF
>TRBJ1-1|.|TRBV12-3/TRBV12-4|few
TGTGCCAGCAGTTCAAGAGGGGGGGATGATGCTTTCTTT
CASSSRGGDDAFF
>TRBJ2-7|.|TRBV12-5|.
TGTGCTAGTGCCAGACTTGTTTACGAGCAGTACTTC
CASARLVYEQYF
>TRBJ2-3|.|TRBV7-9|.
TGTGCCAGCACCTCCGTGGGGGCGGGCACAGATACGCAGTATTTT
CASTSVGAGTDTQYF
>TRBJ2-1|TRBD2|TRBV18|.
TGTGCCAGCTCACCAAATATTCTAGCGGGAGTAGAAAATGAGCAGTTCTTC
CASSPNILAGVENEQFF
>TRBJ2-1|.|TRBV27|.
TGTGCCACCCGACGGGGGTGGAGCTCCTACAATGAGCAGTTCTTC
CATRRGWSSYNEQFF
>TRBJ2-3|.|TRBV30|.
TGTGCCTGGAGTGTACTGTGGAGCGTCAGAACCACAGATACGCAGTATTTT
CAWSVLWSVRTTDTQYF
>TRBJ1-1|.|TRBV5-6|few
TGTGCCAGCAGCTTGATGCGGGGTACCATGAACACTGAAGCTTTCTTT
CASSLMRGTMNTEAFF
>TRBJ1-5|.|TRBV30|.
TGTGCCTGGACCACCCAGATTGGCAATCAGCCCCAGCATTTT
CAWTTQIGNQPQHF
>TRBJ1-1|TRBD1|TRBV5-6|.
TGTGCCAGCAGCGGGCCGAGGGGGCCCACTGAAGCTTTCTTT
CASSGPRGPTEAFF
>TRBJ1-3|TRBD1|TRBV4-1|few
TGCGCCAGCAGCCAAGATGCGATCGCCGGGACAGGGACCTCTGGAAACACCATATATTTT
CASSQDAIAGTGTSGNTIYF
>TRBJ2-2|.|TRBV9|.
TGTGCCAGCAGGTACTCTACCACCGGGGAGCTGTTTTTT
CASRYSTTGELFF
>TRBJ2-7|TRBD2|TRBV4-2|.
TGTGCCAGCAGCCAAGGAACTAGCGGGGCGAGCTCCTACGAGCAGTACTTC
CASSQGTSGASSYEQYF
>TRBJ2-1|.|TRBV11-2|.
TGTGCCAGCAGCCCCGGTTCCTACAATGAGCAGTTCTTC
CASSPGSYNEQFF
>TRBJ1-1|TRBD1|TRBV10-2|few
TGCGCCAGCCGGGACAGGGGGTTAACTGAAGCTTTCTTT
CASRDRGLTEAFF
>TRBJ1-6|.|TRBV18|.
TGTGCCAGCTCACCAATCAACGGGGTCTCACCCCTCCACTTT
CASSPINGVSPLHF
>TRBJ1-5|.|TRBV3-1/TRBV3-2|once
TGTGCCAGCAGCCAAACAGGGTTTCAGCCCCAGCATTTT
CASSQTGFQPQHF
>TRBJ2-3|.|TRBV18|.
TGTGCCAGCTCACCAAATGACAGGACTGGCACAGATACGCAGTATTTT
CASSPNDRTGTDTQYF
>TRBJ2-3|TRBD2|TRBV6-2/TRBV6-3|.
TGTGCCAGCAGTCCCAGGACTAGCGGGAGGAGGACAGATACGCAGTATTTT
CASSPRTSGRRTDTQYF
>TRBJ2-2|.|TRBV4-2|.
TGTGCCAGCAGCCGTCTGACAGGACAAAGTTTCGCGAACACCGGGGAGCTGTTTTTT
CASSRLTGQSFANTGELFF
>TRBJ1-6|.|TRBV30|.
TGTGCCTGGAGTGGGGTCGGGGTTGGGCGCTCACCCCTCCACTTT
CAWSGVGVGRSPLHF
>TRBJ2-2|.|TRBV7-2|.
TGTGCCAGCAGCTTAAGTCAGGGGGGTACCGGGGAGCTGTTTTTT
CASSLSQGGTGELFF
>TRBJ1-1|TRBD1|TRBV18|once
TGTGCCAGCTCACCGGTGACAGGGACAATGAACACTGAAGCTTTCTTT
CASSPVTGTMNTEAFF
>TRBJ2-6|.|TRBV28|few
TGTGCCAGCAGTCCTCCCCGAGGTGATATCTCTGGGGCCAACGTCCTGACTTTC
CASSPPRGDISGANVLTF
>TRBJ2-7|.|TRBV7-2|once
TGTGCCAGCAGCTCCCAACCGACTAGATCCTACGAGCAGTACTTC
CASSSQPTRSYEQYF
>TRBJ2-5|.|TRBV11-3|.
TGTGCCAGCAGCTTAGGGTCCGGAGGAGAGACCCAGTACTTC
CASSLGSGGETQYF
>TRBJ2-7|.|TRBV7-9|.
TGTGCCAGCACCATTGCTGGGGCTGAGAGGCCTCAAGCCTACGAGCAGTACTTC
CASTIAGAERPQAYEQYF
>TRBJ1-2|.|TRBV28|.
TGTGCCAGCAGTTTAGAACAGGGTAACTATGGCTACACCTTC
CASSLEQGNYGYTF
>TRBJ2-7|TRBD1|TRBV29-1|.
TGCAGCGTTAAAGGGGACAGGGCGGCCGAGCAGTACTTC
CSVKGDRAAEQYF